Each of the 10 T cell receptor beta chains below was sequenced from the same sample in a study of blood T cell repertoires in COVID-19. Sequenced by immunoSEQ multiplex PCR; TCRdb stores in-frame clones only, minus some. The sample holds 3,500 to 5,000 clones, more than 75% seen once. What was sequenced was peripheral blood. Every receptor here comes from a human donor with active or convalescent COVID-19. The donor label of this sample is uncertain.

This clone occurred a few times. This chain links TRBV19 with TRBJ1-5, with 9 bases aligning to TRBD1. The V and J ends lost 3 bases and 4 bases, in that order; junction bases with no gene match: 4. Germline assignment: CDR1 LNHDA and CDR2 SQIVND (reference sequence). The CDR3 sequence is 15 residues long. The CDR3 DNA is TGTGCCAGTAGTATGGGGACAGGGACAAATCAGCCCCAGCATTTT. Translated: CASSMGTGTNQPQHF.

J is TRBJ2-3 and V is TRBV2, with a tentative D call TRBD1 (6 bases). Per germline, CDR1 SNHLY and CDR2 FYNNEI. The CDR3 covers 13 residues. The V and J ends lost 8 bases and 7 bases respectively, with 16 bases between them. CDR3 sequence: CASSGQGSNTQYF. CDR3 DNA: TGTGCCAGCTCGGGGCAGGGGTCAAATACGCAGTATTTT.

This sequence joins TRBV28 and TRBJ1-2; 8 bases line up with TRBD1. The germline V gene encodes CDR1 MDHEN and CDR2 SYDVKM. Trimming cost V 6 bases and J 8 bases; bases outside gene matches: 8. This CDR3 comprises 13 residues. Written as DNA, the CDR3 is TGTGCCAGCAGATCCCAGGGGGCGCAGGGCTACACCTTC. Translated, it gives CASRSQGAQGYTF.

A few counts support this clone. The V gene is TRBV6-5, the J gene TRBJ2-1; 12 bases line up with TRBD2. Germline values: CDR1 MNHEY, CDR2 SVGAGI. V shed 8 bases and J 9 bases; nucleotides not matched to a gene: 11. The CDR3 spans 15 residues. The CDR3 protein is CASCPTSGRVGEQFF. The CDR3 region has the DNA TGTGCCAGCTGCCCGACTAGCGGGAGAGTGGGTGAGCAGTTCTTC.

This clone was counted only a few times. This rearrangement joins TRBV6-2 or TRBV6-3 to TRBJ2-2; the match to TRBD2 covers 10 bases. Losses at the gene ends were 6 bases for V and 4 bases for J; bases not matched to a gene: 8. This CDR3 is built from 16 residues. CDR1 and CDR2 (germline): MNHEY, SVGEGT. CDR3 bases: TGTGCCAGCAGCCAAAGCGGGAGGGCCGGCACCGGGGAGCTGTTTTTT. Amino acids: CASSQSGRAGTGELFF.

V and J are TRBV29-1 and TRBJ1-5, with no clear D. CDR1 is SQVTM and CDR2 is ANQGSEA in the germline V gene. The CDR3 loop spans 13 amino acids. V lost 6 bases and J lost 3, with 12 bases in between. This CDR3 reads CSVTDSYNQPQHF. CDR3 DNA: TGCAGCGTGACGGACTCCTACAATCAGCCCCAGCATTTT. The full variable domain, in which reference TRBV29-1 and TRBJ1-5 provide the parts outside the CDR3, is SAVISQKPSRDICQRGTSLTIQCQVDSQVTMMFWYRQQPGQSLTLIATANQGSEATYESGFVIDKFPISRPNLTFSTLTVSNMSPEDSSIYLCSVTDSYNQPQHFGDGTRLSIL.

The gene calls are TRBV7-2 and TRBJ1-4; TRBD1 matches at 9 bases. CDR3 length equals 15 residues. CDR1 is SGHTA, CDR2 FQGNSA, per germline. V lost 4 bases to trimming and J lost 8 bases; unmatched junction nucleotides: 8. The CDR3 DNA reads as TGTGCCAGCAGCTCGCGGACAGGGGTGGAAGAAAAACTGTTTTTT. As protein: CASSSRTGVEEKLFF.

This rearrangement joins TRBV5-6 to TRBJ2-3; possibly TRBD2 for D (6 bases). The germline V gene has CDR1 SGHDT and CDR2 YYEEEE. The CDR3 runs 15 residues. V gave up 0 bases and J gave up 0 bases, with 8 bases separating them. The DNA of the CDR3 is TGTGCCAGCAGCTTGGAGGGGAGGAGCACAGATACGCAGTATTTT. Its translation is CASSLEGRSTDTQYF.

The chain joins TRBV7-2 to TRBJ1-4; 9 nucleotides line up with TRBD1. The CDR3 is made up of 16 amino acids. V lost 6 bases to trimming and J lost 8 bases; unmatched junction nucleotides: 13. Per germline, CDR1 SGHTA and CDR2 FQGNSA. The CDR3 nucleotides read TGTGCCAGCAGTCCTATCACTACAGGGGGCACGGAAAAACTGTTTTTT. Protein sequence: CASSPITTGGTEKLFF.

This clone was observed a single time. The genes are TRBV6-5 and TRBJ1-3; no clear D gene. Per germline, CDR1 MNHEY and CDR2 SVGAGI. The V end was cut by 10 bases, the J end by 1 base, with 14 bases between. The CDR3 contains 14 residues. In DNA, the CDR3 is TGTGCCACCACAGAGGGAGTTTCTGGAAACACCATATATTTT. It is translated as CATTEGVSGNTIYF.